This T cell receptor beta chain was sequenced for a study of T cells in Graves' hyperthyroidism and ophthalmopathy. Study-level background: It was at initial diagnosis, before any treatment, that peripheral blood was collected.

The source material, RNA transcripts, was used to amplify TCR beta CDR3 regions. Researchers ran a first-round RT-PCR on the TCR CDR3 using the HTBI primer set. TCRdb redid the calling of the multiplex PCR reads with MiXCR, one entry per CDR3 protein. Seen here are some 460,000 distinct CDR3 sequences, 15% to 17% observed once, and the top ten hold around 7.7%. This clonotype was counted a few times. The germline V gene has CDR1 MGHRA and CDR2 YSYEKL. The CDR3 has 18 amino acids. V was clipped by 2 bases and J by 7 bases; unmatched bases: 14. The sample taken for sequencing was blood. The sequence was obtained from a woman under 30 with Graves' hyperthyroidism. V and J are TRBV4-1 and TRBJ1-6, with TRBD1 matching over 7 bases. The CDR3 sequence is CASSQRGDSPRPNSPLHF. The CDR3 bases are TGCGCCAGCAGCCAAAGGGGGGACAGCCCGCGACCGAATTCACCCCTCCACTTT.